This entry describes one T cell receptor (beta chain). Its antigen remains unidentified. These data originate in a study of breast tumors, draining lymph nodes, adjacent tissues. Broader study findings: That most tumor T cells come from lymph nodes remained unproven.

TCRdb itself ran the multiplex PCR reads through MiXCR, one entry per CDR3 protein. The data contain approximately 100,000 distinct CDR3 sequences, 21% of them singletons. The lymph nodes were axillary draining lymph nodes from breast cancer patients. Losses at the gene ends were 5 bases for V and 5 bases for J; bases not matched to a gene: 2. The CDR3 spans 12 residues. Per the germline V gene, CDR1 is DFQATT and CDR2 is SNEGSKA (reference sequence). The TCR sequence derives from a female donor with breast cancer. Some clones in this sample may be carry-over from other donors' samples. The sequencing input was axillary lymph node tissue. J is TRBJ2-4 and V is TRBV20-1; 8 bases line up with TRBD1. The CDR3 here is CSAGQGQNIQYF. The DNA of the CDR3 is TGCAGTGCTGGACAGGGCCAAAACATTCAGTACTTC.